This T cell receptor beta chain is from a study of blood T cells in healthy people across ages. Together with a sample-barcoded 5' primer, a J-beta primer mix was included in a second PCR lasting roughly 6 to 12 cycles. Each CDR3 protein gets one entry after TCRdb re-called the 5' RACE reads with MiXCR. The sample contains around 900,000 distinct CDR3 sequences, roughly half of which appear only once. The CDR3 sequence is 15 residues long. Trimming removed 0 bases from V and 0 bases from J, with 9 bases in between. Germline V gene lookup returns CDR1 SGDLS and CDR2 YYNGEE. The J gene is TRBJ1-2, the V gene TRBV9; no clear D. Sequenced input: blood. The sequence came from a woman in her fifties or sixties in good health. The CDR3 here is CASSVGPTPNYGYTF. CDR3 DNA: TGTGCCAGCAGCGTAGGTCCTACTCCTAACTATGGCTACACCTTC.